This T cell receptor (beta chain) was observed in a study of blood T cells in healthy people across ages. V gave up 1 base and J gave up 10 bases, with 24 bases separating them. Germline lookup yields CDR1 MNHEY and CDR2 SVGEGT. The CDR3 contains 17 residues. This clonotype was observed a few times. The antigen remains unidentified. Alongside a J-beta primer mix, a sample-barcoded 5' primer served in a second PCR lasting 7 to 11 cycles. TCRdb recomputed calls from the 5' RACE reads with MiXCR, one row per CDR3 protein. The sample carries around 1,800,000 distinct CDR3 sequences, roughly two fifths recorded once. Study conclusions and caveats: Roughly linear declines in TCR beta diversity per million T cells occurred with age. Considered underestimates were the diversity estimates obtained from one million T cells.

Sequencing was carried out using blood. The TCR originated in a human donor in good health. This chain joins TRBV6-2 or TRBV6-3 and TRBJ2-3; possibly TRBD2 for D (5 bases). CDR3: CASSYLRSDWTLGAQYF. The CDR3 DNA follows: TGTGCCAGCAGTTACTTAAGGTCGGACTGGACCCTAGGAGCGCAGTATTTT.